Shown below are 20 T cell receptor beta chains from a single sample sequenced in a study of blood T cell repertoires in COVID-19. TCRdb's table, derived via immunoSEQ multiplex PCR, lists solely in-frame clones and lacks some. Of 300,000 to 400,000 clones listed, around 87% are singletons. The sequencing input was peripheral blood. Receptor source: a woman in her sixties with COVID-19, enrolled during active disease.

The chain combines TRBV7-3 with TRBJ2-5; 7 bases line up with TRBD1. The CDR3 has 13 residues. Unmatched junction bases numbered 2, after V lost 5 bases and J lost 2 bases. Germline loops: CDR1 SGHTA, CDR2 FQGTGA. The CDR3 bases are TGTGCCAGCAGCGAACAGGGGCAAGAGACCCAGTACTTC. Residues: CASSEQGQETQYF.

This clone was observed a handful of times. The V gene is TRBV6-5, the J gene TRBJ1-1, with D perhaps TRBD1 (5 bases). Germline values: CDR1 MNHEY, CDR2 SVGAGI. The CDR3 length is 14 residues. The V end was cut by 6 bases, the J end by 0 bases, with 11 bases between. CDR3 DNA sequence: TGTGCCAGCAGGTGGCGGGGGTTGAACACTGAAGCTTTCTTT. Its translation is CASRWRGLNTEAFF.

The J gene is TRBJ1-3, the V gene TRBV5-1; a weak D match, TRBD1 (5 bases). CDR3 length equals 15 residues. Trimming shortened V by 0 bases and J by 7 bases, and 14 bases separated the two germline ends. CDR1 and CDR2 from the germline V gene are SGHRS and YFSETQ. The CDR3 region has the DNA TGCGCCAGCAGCTTGGGGGGCGCAGGGTGGAACACCATATATTTT. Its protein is CASSLGGAGWNTIYF.

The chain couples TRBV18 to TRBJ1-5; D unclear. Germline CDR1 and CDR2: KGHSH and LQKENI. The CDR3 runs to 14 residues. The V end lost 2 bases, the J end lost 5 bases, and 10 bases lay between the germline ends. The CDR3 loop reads CASSPSRVDQPQHF. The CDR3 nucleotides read TGTGCCAGCTCACCAAGCCGGGTTGATCAGCCCCAGCATTTT.

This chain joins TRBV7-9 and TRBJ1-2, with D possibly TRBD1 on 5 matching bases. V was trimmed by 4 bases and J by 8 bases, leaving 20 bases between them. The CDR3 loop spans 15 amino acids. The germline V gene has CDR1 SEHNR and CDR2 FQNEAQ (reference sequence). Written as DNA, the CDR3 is TGTGCCAGCAGCTCGTATCGGCCAGGGTTTTTGGGCTACACCTTC. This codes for CASSSYRPGFLGYTF.

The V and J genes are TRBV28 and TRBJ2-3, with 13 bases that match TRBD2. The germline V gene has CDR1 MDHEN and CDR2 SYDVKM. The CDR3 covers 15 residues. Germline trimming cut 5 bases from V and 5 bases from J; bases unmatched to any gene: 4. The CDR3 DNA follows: TGTGCCAGCAGTCCGACTAGCGGGGGGAAAGATACGCAGTATTTT. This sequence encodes CASSPTSGGKDTQYF.

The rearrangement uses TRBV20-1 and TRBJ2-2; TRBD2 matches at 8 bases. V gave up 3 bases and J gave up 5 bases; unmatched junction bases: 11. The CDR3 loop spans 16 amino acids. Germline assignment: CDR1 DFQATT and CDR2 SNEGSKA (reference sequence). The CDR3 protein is CSASLRGGLRTGELFF. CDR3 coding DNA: TGCAGTGCTAGTCTTCGGGGGGGCCTGAGGACCGGGGAGCTGTTTTTT.

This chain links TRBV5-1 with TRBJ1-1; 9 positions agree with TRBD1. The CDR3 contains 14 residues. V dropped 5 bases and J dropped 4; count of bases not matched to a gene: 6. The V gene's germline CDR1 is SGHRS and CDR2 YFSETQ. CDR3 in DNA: TGCGCCAGCAGTTACACAGGGGGCGGCACTGAAGCTTTCTTT. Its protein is CASSYTGGGTEAFF.

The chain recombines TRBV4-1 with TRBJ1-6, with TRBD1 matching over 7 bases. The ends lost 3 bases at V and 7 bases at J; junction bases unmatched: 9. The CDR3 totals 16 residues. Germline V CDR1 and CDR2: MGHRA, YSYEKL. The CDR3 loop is CASSHPRDSLNSPLHF. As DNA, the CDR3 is TGCGCCAGCAGCCATCCCCGGGACAGCTTAAATTCACCCCTCCACTTT.

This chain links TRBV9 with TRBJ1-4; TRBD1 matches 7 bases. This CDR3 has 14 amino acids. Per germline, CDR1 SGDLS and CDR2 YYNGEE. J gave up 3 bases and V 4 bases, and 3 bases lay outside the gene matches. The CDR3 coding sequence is TGTGCCAGCAGCCTCGGACAGGCTAATGAAAAACTGTTTTTT. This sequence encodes CASSLGQANEKLFF.

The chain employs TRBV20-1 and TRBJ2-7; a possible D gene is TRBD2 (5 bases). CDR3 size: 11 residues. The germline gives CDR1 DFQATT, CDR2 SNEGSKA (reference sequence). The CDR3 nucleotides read TGCATTCCCGACCTGGCGGGCGAGCAGTACTTC. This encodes CIPDLAGEQYF.

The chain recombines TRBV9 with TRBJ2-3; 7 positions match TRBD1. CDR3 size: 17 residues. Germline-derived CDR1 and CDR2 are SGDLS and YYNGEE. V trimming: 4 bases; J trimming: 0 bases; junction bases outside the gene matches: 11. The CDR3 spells CASSPRTGSTSTDTQYF. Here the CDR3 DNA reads TGTGCCAGCAGCCCCCGGACAGGATCCACTAGCACAGATACGCAGTATTTT. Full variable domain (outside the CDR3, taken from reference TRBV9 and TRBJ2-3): DSGVTQTPKHLITATGQRVTLRCSPRSGDLSVYWYQQSLDQGLQFLIQYYNGEERAKGNILERFSAQQFPDLHSELNLSSLELGDSALYFCASSPRTGSTSTDTQYFGPGTRLTVL.

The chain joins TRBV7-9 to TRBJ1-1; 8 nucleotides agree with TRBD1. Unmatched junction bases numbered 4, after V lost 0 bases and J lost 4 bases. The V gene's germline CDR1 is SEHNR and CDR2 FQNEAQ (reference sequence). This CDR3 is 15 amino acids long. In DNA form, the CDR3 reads TGTGCCAGCAGCTTAGCCCAGGGGGCCAGCACTGAAGCTTTCTTT. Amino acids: CASSLAQGASTEAFF.

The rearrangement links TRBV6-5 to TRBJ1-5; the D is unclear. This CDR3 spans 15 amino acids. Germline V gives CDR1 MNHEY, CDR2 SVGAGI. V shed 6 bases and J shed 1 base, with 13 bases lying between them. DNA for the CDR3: TGTGCCAGCAGACTATTCCCCACAAGCAATCAGCCCCAGCATTTT. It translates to CASRLFPTSNQPQHF.

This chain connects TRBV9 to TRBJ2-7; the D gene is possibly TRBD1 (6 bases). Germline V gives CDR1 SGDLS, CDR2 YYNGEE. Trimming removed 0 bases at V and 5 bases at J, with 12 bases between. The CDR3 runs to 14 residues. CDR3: CASSVASGVHEQYF. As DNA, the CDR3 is TGTGCCAGCAGCGTAGCTTCAGGGGTGCACGAGCAGTACTTC.

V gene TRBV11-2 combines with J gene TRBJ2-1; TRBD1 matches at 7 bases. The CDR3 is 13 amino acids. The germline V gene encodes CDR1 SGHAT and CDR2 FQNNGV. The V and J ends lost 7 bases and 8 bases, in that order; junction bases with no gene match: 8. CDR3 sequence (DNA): TGTGCCAGCATACGCCAGGGGGTCGATGAGCAGTTCTTC. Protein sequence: CASIRQGVDEQFF.

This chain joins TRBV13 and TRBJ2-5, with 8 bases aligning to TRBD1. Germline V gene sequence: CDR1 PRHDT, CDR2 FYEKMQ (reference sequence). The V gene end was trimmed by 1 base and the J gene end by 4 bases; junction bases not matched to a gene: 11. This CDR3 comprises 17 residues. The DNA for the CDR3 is TGTGCCAGCAGCTTAGAGGAGGCAGGGGGCGCCTCAGAGACCCAGTACTTC. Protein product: CASSLEEAGGASETQYF.

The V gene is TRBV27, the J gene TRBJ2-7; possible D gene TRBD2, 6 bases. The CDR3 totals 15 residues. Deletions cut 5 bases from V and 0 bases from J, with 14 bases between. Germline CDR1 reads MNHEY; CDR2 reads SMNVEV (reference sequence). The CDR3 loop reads CASSVHGGGSYEQYF. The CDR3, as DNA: TGTGCCAGCAGTGTCCACGGGGGAGGCTCCTACGAGCAGTACTTC.

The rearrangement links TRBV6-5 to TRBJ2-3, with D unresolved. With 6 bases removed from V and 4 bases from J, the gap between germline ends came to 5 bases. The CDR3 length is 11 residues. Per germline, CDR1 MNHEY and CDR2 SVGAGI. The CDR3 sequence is CASRTSDTQYF. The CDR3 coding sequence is TGTGCCAGCAGGACTTCAGATACGCAGTATTTT.

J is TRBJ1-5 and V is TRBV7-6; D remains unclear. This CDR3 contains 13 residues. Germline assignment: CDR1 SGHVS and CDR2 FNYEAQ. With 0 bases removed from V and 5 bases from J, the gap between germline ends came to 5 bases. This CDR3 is CASSLAEDQPQHF. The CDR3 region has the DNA TGTGCCAGCAGCTTAGCAGAGGATCAGCCCCAGCATTTT.